The source of this T cell receptor (beta chain) is a study of OX40 agonist ivuxolimab in advanced cancers. Across the study: Each patient was given ivuxolimab into a vein every 2 weeks, at 0.01 to 10 mg/kg.

Sampling of blood occurred at baseline, cycle 4 day 1, and cycle 7 day 1. As for this clone: Its antigen is as yet unknown.

After removal of 2 bases from V and 0 bases from J, the junction contained 0 bases not matched to a gene. Germline values: CDR1 MNHNY, CDR2 SVGAGI (reference sequence). CDR3 length: 15 amino acids. Broader study findings: CD4+ and CD8+ blood T cells expanded clonally by week 6 at 0.1 to 3.0 mg/kg. CD8+ T cells showed, on average, more clonal expansion than CD4+ cells.

The assay was immunoSEQ multiplex PCR, and TCRdb's table has in-frame clones only and misses some. The table lists some 5,000 clones, roughly 88% of them singletons. Sample: CD4+ or CD8+ T cells sorted from blood, taken in a trial of the OX40 agonist ivuxolimab. This chain joins TRBV6-6 and TRBJ2-2, with 7 bases aligning to TRBD2. The sequence was collected from an adult with an advanced solid tumor such as melanoma, head and neck, liver or kidney cancer. The CDR3 DNA reads TGTGCCAGCAGTTACGCGGGAGCGAACACCGGGGAGCTGTTTTTT. Protein sequence: CASSYAGANTGELFF.